This T cell receptor beta chain was recovered during a study of molecular identifiers for immune sequencing clone quantification. Across the whole study: Naive CD8 RNA (around 20,000 or 100,000 cells) was divided into five aliquots, with four sequenced.

CDR1 MGHRA and CDR2 YSYEKL come from the germline V gene. The CDR3 has 15 amino acids. With V trimmed by 4 bases and J by 4 bases, 9 bases remained unmatched. Sorted cell numbers of roughly 17,000 to 1,100,000, with 10%, 30% or 50% RNA, served as input for naive CD8 libraries. Each CDR3 protein gets one entry after TCRdb re-called the PCR reads with MiXCR. The sample comprises more than 450,000 distinct CDR3 sequences, around 25% of which are singletons, and approximately 0.8% rests with the top ten. Sequenced: naive CD8+ T cells from blood, with Jurkat cell RNA spiked in. Subset: FACS-sorted CD8+CD4-CCR7+CD45RA+ naive T cells. This clonotype was sampled from a human donor in good health. Some libraries in this study had Jurkat cell RNA spiked in. The V gene is TRBV4-1, the J gene TRBJ2-7; TRBD1 matches at 8 bases. CDR3 bases: TGCGCCAGCAGCCCTTACCAGGGGGCAGCATACGAGCAGTACTTC. Translation gives CASSPYQGAAYEQYF.